These T cell receptor beta chains were read from a single sample in a study of cytomegalovirus exposure and HLA in healthy donors. Some clones are missing from TCRdb's copy, which holds only in-frame ones; the method was immunoSEQ multiplex PCR. This table holds some 170,000 clones, roughly 9.5% found once. The sequenced material came from PBMCs. The source is a woman younger than 45 in good health and CMV-seropositive. CDR3s include the opening cysteine and the closing phenylalanine or tryptophan. The order of the fields is V gene, CDR3 protein.

TRBV30 | CAWSMKRAEAFF
TRBV10-1 | CASSLTSGRETQYF
TRBV10-3 | CAISESISGGSTEAFF
TRBV5-6 | CASSRFGQDYQPQHF
TRBV29-1 | CSVAPQGMNTEAFF
TRBV19 | CASSITGQSYEQYF
TRBV7-3 | CASSLGTGSYEQYF
TRBV7-2 | CASSKGAGTQYF
TRBV6-1 | CASSVEGASYEQYF
TRBV2 | CASPPAGEGGAYEQYF
TRBV5-6 | CASSSILAGDSDTQYF
TRBV11-3 | CASSLEGTLPNEQFF
TRBV5-5 | CASSLGDFVGGYTF
TRBV7-2 | CASSLSGTGGYETQYF
TRBV19 | CASSMGQGNIQYF
TRBV10-2 | CASSPTGVGNTIYF
TRBV5-4 | CASSLDRGLNGYTF
TRBV6-1 | CASGGLAGSYEQYF
TRBV27 | CASSQFPSGAPRTDSNQPQHF
TRBV10-1 | CASSETLRSGGEAFF
TRBV6-1 | CASMGGRVFQQFF
TRBV28 | CASSISGSSYNEQFF
TRBV10-2 | CASSKTSGPYNEQFF
TRBV29-1 | CSVGSGSFADTQYF
TRBV7-9 | CASSLAREVEKLFF
TRBV6-1 | CASSMGLAGTGELFF
TRBV6-5 | CASRGRDSYTDTQYF
TRBV5-1 | CASSLEGYPTGELFF
TRBV10-1 | CASSESSDTQYF